This is a list of T cell receptor beta chains from one sample in a study of T-cell memory formation after mild COVID-19. TCRdb used MiXCR to reprocess the 5' RACE reads, holding one entry per CDR3 protein. The table lists some 200,000 distinct CDR3 sequences, around 9.5% of them singletons. The source material was PBMCs or a T cell subset sorted from them (not recorded which). The receptors shown here come from a man aged 18 to 30 who had mild COVID-19 (a few samples of this study predate the infection). Cell type and time point are not known. Each CDR3 is given with its conserved first and last residue. D genes are given only for firm matches. Expanded clones get a size class; other rows say once, few or many, or leave the size out.

V gene	D gene	clone size	J gene	CDR3 DNA	CDR3 protein
TRBV6-2/TRBV6-3	.	.	TRBJ2-3	TGTGCCAGCAGTTATGCGCGGAGCACAGATACGCAGTATTTT	CASSYARSTDTQYF
TRBV7-2	.	many	TRBJ1-5	TGTGCCAGCAGCTTAAAGTATTATAGCAATCAGCCCCAGCATTTT	CASSLKYYSNQPQHF
TRBV18	.	few	TRBJ1-3	TGTGCCAGCTCATCCCTTGGACAGAGCTCTGGAAACACCATATATTTT	CASSSLGQSSGNTIYF
TRBV6-6	.	few	TRBJ2-2	TGTGCCAGCAGTTACCCCCTTGTTGCCTATAACACCGGGGAGCTGTTTTTT	CASSYPLVAYNTGELFF
TRBV5-1	.	many	TRBJ2-5	TGCGCCAGCAGCTTACACCCCTCCGAGACCCAGTACTTC	CASSLHPSETQYF
TRBV13	.	.	TRBJ2-1	TGTGCCAGCAGCGCATTGGGAAATGAGCAGTTCTTC	CASSALGNEQFF
TRBV12-3/TRBV12-4	TRBD2	.	TRBJ2-2	TGTGCCAGCACCCAACTAGCGGGGGAGACCGGGGAGCTGTTTTTT	CASTQLAGETGELFF
TRBV5-5	.	.	TRBJ1-1	TGTGCCAGCAGCTTACCGTCCACTGAAGCTTTCTTT	CASSLPSTEAFF
TRBV7-2	.	.	TRBJ2-1	TGTGCCAGCAGCCTCATAGGATCGGGGGAGCAGTTCTTC	CASSLIGSGEQFF
TRBV4-2	TRBD1	.	TRBJ1-1	TGTGCCAGCAGCCGCCACGGACAGGGAACCAACACTGAAGCTTTCTTT	CASSRHGQGTNTEAFF
TRBV7-6	TRBD1	.	TRBJ2-5	TGTGCCAGCAGTTTCAACAGGGGAGAGACCCAGTACTTC	CASSFNRGETQYF
TRBV12-3/TRBV12-4	.	.	TRBJ2-3	TGTGCCAGCCTCCTCACAGATACGCAGTATTTT	CASLLTDTQYF
TRBV30	.	.	TRBJ2-7	TGTGCCTGGGCCCCCCTGGACTCCTACGAGCAGTACTTC	CAWAPLDSYEQYF
TRBV6-5	.	many	TRBJ2-1	TGTGCCAGCAGTCCTCGGCGGGGAGCCAATGAGCAGTTCTTC	CASSPRRGANEQFF
TRBV5-1	TRBD2	.	TRBJ2-5	TGCGCCACCTCCCTAGCGGGGGGGCACCAAGAGACCCAGTACTTC	CATSLAGGHQETQYF
TRBV20-1	TRBD2	few	TRBJ2-1	TGCAGTGCTAGAGACCCGCGGGGGGCGGACAATGAGCAGTTCTTC	CSARDPRGADNEQFF
TRBV12-3/TRBV12-4	TRBD2	many	TRBJ2-2	TGTGCCAGCAGTCCCCGGACGGGGGGGAACACCGGGGAGCTGTTTTTT	CASSPRTGGNTGELFF
TRBV12-3/TRBV12-4	TRBD2	.	TRBJ2-3	TGTGCCAGCACTTGGACTAGCGGGGTCACAGATACGCAGTATTTT	CASTWTSGVTDTQYF
TRBV7-3	.	many	TRBJ1-5	TGTGCCAGCAGCGAGGGGTCCAATCAGCCCCAGCATTTT	CASSEGSNQPQHF
TRBV5-1	.	many	TRBJ2-5	TGCGCCAGCAGCCCGGAATGGGCAATAGAGACCCAGTACTTC	CASSPEWAIETQYF
TRBV7-9	.	many	TRBJ2-6	TGTGCCAGCAGCAAACAGGGCGGGGGGGCCAACGTCCTGACTTTC	CASSKQGGGANVLTF
TRBV2	TRBD2	few	TRBJ2-2	TGTGCCAGCACCGCCCCTAGCGGGGCGAACACCGGGGAGCTGTTTTTT	CASTAPSGANTGELFF
TRBV6-5	.	few	TRBJ1-1	TGTGCCAGCAGTTACGAGACGGTGGGGACTGAAGCTTTCTTT	CASSYETVGTEAFF
TRBV4-2	.	.	TRBJ1-3	TGTGCCAGCAGCCAAGACCCGCGCCAGGGTCTAGGAAACACCATATATTTT	CASSQDPRQGLGNTIYF
TRBV7-2	.	.	TRBJ2-5	TGTGCCAGCAGCCCGCTGTTAGCCCTCCCAGAGACCCAGTACTTC	CASSPLLALPETQYF
TRBV20-1	TRBD2	few	TRBJ2-5	TGCAGTGCCCTAGCGGGGGCGCCGGAGACCCAGTACTTC	CSALAGAPETQYF
TRBV18	.	.	TRBJ1-6	TGTGCCAGCTCACAGAACCTGGACAGTGGCTCCTATAATTCACCCCTCCACTTT	CASSQNLDSGSYNSPLHF
TRBV20-1	TRBD1	few	TRBJ2-4	TGCAGTGCCAATGACAGGGGAAACATTCAGTACTTC	CSANDRGNIQYF
TRBV7-2	.	.	TRBJ1-1	TGTGCCAGCAGCTACGGCATGAACACTGAAGCTTTCTTT	CASSYGMNTEAFF
TRBV5-1	TRBD2	few	TRBJ2-3	TGCGCCAGCAGCCGCCCCCCGGGGGGTAGCACAGATACGCAGTATTTT	CASSRPPGGSTDTQYF
TRBV4-2	.	many	TRBJ1-1	TGTGCCAGCAGCCAAGCGGACCAGGGCTACACTGAAGCTTTCTTT	CASSQADQGYTEAFF
TRBV2	TRBD2	few	TRBJ2-5	TGTGCCAGCAGGCCGGGACTAGCGGGGGAGACCCAGTACTTC	CASRPGLAGETQYF
TRBV7-3	.	.	TRBJ1-1	TGTGCCAGCAGCTTAACGGTAGGGTTAGGGAGAACTGAAGCTTTCTTT	CASSLTVGLGRTEAFF
TRBV4-3	.	many	TRBJ2-2	TGCGCCAGCAGCCAAGTGGTGGGACACAGAACCGGGGAGCTGTTTTTT	CASSQVVGHRTGELFF
TRBV5-1	.	.	TRBJ2-3	TGCGCCAGCCAAACCGGCAGTTTGGCAGATACGCAGTATTTT	CASQTGSLADTQYF
TRBV7-2	TRBD1	.	TRBJ1-6	TGTGCCAGCAGCCCGACAGGGACAGGGTCACCCCTCCACTTT	CASSPTGTGSPLHF
TRBV28	TRBD1	.	TRBJ1-4	TGTGCCAGCAGTTCCCGCCTAAACAGGGGGTTGGGAGGAGCAACTAATGAAAAACTGTTTTTT	CASSSRLNRGLGGATNEKLFF
TRBV24-1	TRBD1	few	TRBJ2-2	TGTGCCACCAGTGATCCGACAGGGGTCGGGGAGCTGTTTTTT	CATSDPTGVGELFF
TRBV25-1	TRBD1	many	TRBJ2-5	TGTGCCAGCAGTCAGGACAGGACTCAAGAGACCCAGTACTTC	CASSQDRTQETQYF
TRBV10-3	TRBD2	.	TRBJ2-3	TGTGCCATCAACAGAGACAAGACGGGACTAGAGGGCACAGATACGCAGTATTTT	CAINRDKTGLEGTDTQYF
TRBV10-2	.	many	TRBJ1-1	TGCGCCAGCAGTGAGCAGGGAGGGGCTTTCTTT	CASSEQGGAFF
TRBV7-3	.	few	TRBJ2-5	TGTGCCAGCAGCTTAGGCCCCAGGCGGGAGACCCAGTACTTC	CASSLGPRRETQYF
TRBV3-1	TRBD2	.	TRBJ2-2	TGTGCCAGCAGCCACCGACTAGCGGGGACGTGGGGTATCACCGGGGAGCTGTTTTTT	CASSHRLAGTWGITGELFF
TRBV5-1	TRBD1	few	TRBJ2-5	TGCGCCAGCAGCTCGGGGACAGGCGTTCAAGAGACCCAGTACTTC	CASSSGTGVQETQYF
TRBV19	.	.	TRBJ1-4	TGTGCCAGTAGTATGGAGACCGGGGAAAAACTGTTTTTT	CASSMETGEKLFF
TRBV19	TRBD1	.	TRBJ2-1	TGTGCCAGTAGTGGCCGGACAGGGGGTTTTGAGCAGTTCTTC	CASSGRTGGFEQFF
TRBV5-1	.	few	TRBJ2-5	TGCGCCAGCAGTCAAACGGTGGGGGGAAATCAAGAGACCCAGTACTTC	CASSQTVGGNQETQYF
TRBV7-2	.	many	TRBJ2-3	TGTGCCAGCAGCGCTACGGGGCCTACGCAGTATTTT	CASSATGPTQYF
TRBV5-1	.	few	TRBJ2-5	TGCGCCAGCAGCCCCCCCCAAGAGACCCAGTACTTC	CASSPPQETQYF
TRBV7-9	.	few	TRBJ1-1	TGTGCCAGCAGCCCCCCGCTAAGTAGAGCTTTCTTT	CASSPPLSRAFF
TRBV20-1	TRBD1	few	TRBJ1-6	TGCAGTGCTAGAGAGTACAGGGGGCTCGATTCACCCCTCCACTTT	CSAREYRGLDSPLHF